This TCR beta chain was sequenced during a study of graft-versus-host responses after intestinal transplantation. This CDR3 has 13 amino acids. The germline V gene encodes CDR1 MGHRA and CDR2 YSYEKL. With 3 bases removed from V and 7 bases from J, the gap between germline ends came to 12 bases. Profiled with immunoSEQ multiplex PCR; TCRdb holds only in-frame clones, not every one. The data contain about 39,000 clones, 85% to 90% of them seen just once; the ten biggest clones take up around 6.8%. The rearrangement joins TRBV4-1 to TRBJ1-1; D unclear. Sequencing used PBMCs, obtained 267 days after transplant. This receptor was identified in a human patient who received an intestinal transplant, so some T cells may come from the graft donor. DNA for the CDR3: TGCGCCAGCAGCCACGGCGAAACGAATGAAGCTTTCTTT. It yields the protein CASSHGETNEAFF.